This passage covers 21 T cell receptor beta chains from one sample sequenced in a study of Ad26.COV2.S vaccination and SARS-CoV-2 variants. The data were produced by immunoSEQ multiplex PCR, yet TCRdb's version contains in-frame clones alone and is incomplete. This table has about 350,000 clones, just over 90% appearing once. The sample consisted of peripheral blood, taken after recovery from COVID-19. The receptor set was obtained from a human donor who had recovered from COVID-19.

V gene TRBV5-1 combines with J gene TRBJ2-6, with a tentative D call TRBD1 (6 bases). CDR3 length: 18 residues. V lost 1 base, J lost 0 bases, and 14 bases lay in between. CDR1 SGHRS and CDR2 YFSETQ come from the germline V gene. The DNA of the CDR3 is TGCGCCAGCAGCTTGATCTCAGGGGTAGTCTCTGGGGCCAACGTCCTGACTTTC. This encodes CASSLISGVVSGANVLTF.

This sequence joins TRBV19 and TRBJ1-2, with 7 bases that match TRBD1. V lost 9 bases, J lost 4 bases, and 2 bases stayed unmatched. The CDR3 is 11 residues long. The germline V gene encodes CDR1 LNHDA and CDR2 SQIVND (reference sequence). The CDR3 DNA reads as TGTGCCAGCACAGGGGTCTATGGCTACACCTTC. This translates into CASTGVYGYTF.

This rearrangement joins TRBV7-9 to TRBJ1-6; weak D call: TRBD1 (5 bases). The CDR3 runs to 14 residues. V lost 5 bases and J 13 bases, leaving 18 bases between the germline ends. Looked up from germline, CDR1 is SEHNR and CDR2 is FQNEAQ (reference sequence). CDR3 nucleotides: TGTGCCAGCAGCGATGGGGGACGGGTGGCGCCCCTCCACTTT. Protein: CASSDGGRVAPLHF.

The V and J genes are TRBV12-3 or TRBV12-4 and TRBJ1-2; 8 nucleotides line up with TRBD1. The CDR3 is made up of 11 amino acids. Trimming cost V 8 bases and J 9 bases; bases outside gene matches: 5. CDR3 sequence reads: CASRRQGSYTF. As DNA, the CDR3 is TGTGCCAGCCGCAGACAGGGGAGCTACACCTTC.

In regard to this clone: Other nucleotide sequences in the sample specify the same CDR3. This chain connects TRBV6-5 to TRBJ1-5, with a possible D match to TRBD1 (5 bases). Germline V gene lookup returns CDR1 MNHEY and CDR2 SVGAGI. Trimming cost V 6 bases and J 1 base, with 7 bases left between them. CDR3 length: 13 amino acids. The CDR3 DNA sequence: TGTGCCAGCAGCCAGGGCAGCAATCAGCCCCAGCATTTT. It yields the protein CASSQGSNQPQHF.

The chain has TRBV21-1 and TRBJ2-7; the tabulated D call, TRBD1, remains unverified against the DNA. TRBV21-1 is noted as a pseudogene. The CDR3 extends over 13 amino acids. This chain's CDR3 is CASSLGGSYEQYF. CDR3 DNA: TGTGCCAGCAGCCTAGGGGGCTCCTACGAGCAGTACTTC.

The J gene is TRBJ2-5, the V gene TRBV27, with TRBD1 matching over 9 bases. Germline assignment: CDR1 MNHEY and CDR2 SMNVEV (reference sequence). The CDR3 loop spans 15 amino acids. V shed 8 bases, J shed 4 bases, and the junction held 11 bases outside the gene matches. CDR3 nucleotides: TGTGCCAGCTCGTTGAACGGACAGGGGCCAGAGACCCAGTACTTC. Translated, it gives CASSLNGQGPETQYF.

This chain uses TRBV29-1 with TRBJ2-1; TRBD2 agrees at 9 bases. J was trimmed by 5 bases and V by 4 bases; bases with no gene match: 3. This CDR3 comprises 13 residues. Germline loops: CDR1 SQVTM, CDR2 ANQGSEA. The CDR3 is CSVVAGDHNEQFF. CDR3 coding DNA: TGCAGCGTTGTAGCGGGGGACCACAATGAGCAGTTCTTC.

The rearrangement joins TRBV7-8 to TRBJ2-5, with 8 positions matching TRBD1. The CDR3 covers 16 residues. Trimming at V came to 2 bases and at J to 3 bases, leaving 8 bases not matched to a gene. Germline V CDR1 and CDR2: SGHVS, FQNEAQ. CDR3 in amino acids: CASSLRGDRGKETQYF. CDR3 DNA sequence: TGTGCCAGCAGCTTAAGAGGAGACAGGGGAAAAGAGACCCAGTACTTC.

The V gene is TRBV27, the J gene TRBJ1-2; TRBD1 might be the D (6 bases). Germline V gives CDR1 MNHEY, CDR2 SMNVEV (reference sequence). V was trimmed by 2 bases and J by 5 bases, leaving 15 bases between them. CDR3 length: 15 residues. This chain's CDR3 is CASSLRAGVSYGYTF. The DNA of the CDR3 is TGTGCCAGCAGTTTAAGGGCAGGGGTGAGTTATGGCTACACCTTC.

The chain carries TRBV29-1 and TRBJ2-7; 10 nucleotides agree with TRBD2. CDR3 length equals 15 residues. The V and J ends lost 6 bases and 1 base, in that order; junction bases with no gene match: 9. Looked up from germline, CDR1 is SQVTM and CDR2 is ANQGSEA. The CDR3 reads CSVDSGGPGSYEQYF. The CDR3 bases are TGCAGCGTGGATAGCGGGGGGCCAGGATCCTACGAGCAGTACTTC.

This clone was seen just once. The CDR3 protein is CASSPPGLAGGFYEQYF. CDR3 DNA: TGTGCCAGCTCACCACCGGGACTAGCGGGGGGGTTCTACGAGCAGTACTTC. The chain is built from TRBV18 and TRBJ2-7; 16 nucleotides line up with TRBD2. Germline V gives CDR1 KGHSH, CDR2 LQKENI. V lost 0 bases and J lost 3; bases outside the gene matches: 2. This CDR3 is built from 17 residues.

This clone has just one count. The chain uses TRBV6-2 or TRBV6-3 and TRBJ2-7, with 7 positions matching TRBD1. The germline V gene encodes CDR1 MNHEY and CDR2 SVGEGT. The V segment lost 5 bases and the J segment 3 bases; nucleotides outside the gene matches: 7. The CDR3 covers 14 residues. The DNA for the CDR3 is TGTGCCAGCAGTGCCGGGACAGTCGACTACGAGCAGTACTTC. Residues: CASSAGTVDYEQYF.

The CDR3, as DNA: TGTGCCAGCAGTTATTGGTCTTCGGGTTCTGCTCTGTACTTC. Amino acids: CASSYWSSGSALYF. The chain carries TRBV6-5 and TRBJ2-7; no definite D call. With 3 bases removed from V and 12 bases from J, the gap between germline ends came to 21 bases. The germline V gene encodes CDR1 MNHEY and CDR2 SVGAGI. The CDR3 runs to 14 residues.

The V gene is TRBV5-6, the J gene TRBJ1-2; D is unclear. The CDR3 length is 15 residues. Germline lookup yields CDR1 SGHDT and CDR2 YYEEEE. Trimming stripped 4 bases from V and 1 base from J, with 14 bases between. CDR3 protein: CASSPEGANNYGYTF. The CDR3 region has the DNA TGTGCCAGCAGCCCTGAAGGAGCCAATAACTATGGCTACACCTTC.

This clone was seen once. The V call is TRBV4-3, the J call TRBJ1-1; a weak D match, TRBD1 (5 bases). V lost 0 bases, J lost 0 bases, and 8 bases lay in between. Germline loops: CDR1 LGHNA, CDR2 YSLEER. CDR3 length: 15 residues. The CDR3 bases are TGCGCCAGCAGCCAAGATGAGGGGCTGAACACTGAAGCTTTCTTT. It codes for CASSQDEGLNTEAFF.

This sequence joins TRBV5-5 and TRBJ2-1, with 7 positions matching TRBD1. CDR3 length: 13 amino acids. Per germline, CDR1 SGHKS and CDR2 YYEKEE (reference sequence). J was trimmed by 10 bases and V by 2 bases; bases with no gene match: 6. The CDR3 sequence is CASSFTGVGEQFF. CDR3 DNA sequence: TGTGCCAGCAGCTTCACAGGGGTAGGGGAGCAGTTCTTC. The full variable domain, completed using reference TRBV5-5 and TRBJ2-1, is DAGVTQSPTHLIKTRGQQVTLRCSPISGHKSVSWYQQVLGQGPQFIFQYYEKEERGRGNFPDRFSARQFPNYSSELNVNALLLGDSALYLCASSFTGVGEQFFGPGTRLTVL.

The count of this clone is one. The chain employs TRBV6-5 and TRBJ2-2; the D is unclear. Germline V gives CDR1 MNHEY, CDR2 SVGAGI. This CDR3 contains 16 residues. The V end was cut by 1 base, the J end by 2 bases, with 11 bases between. Here the CDR3 reads CASSYFGPVNTGELFF. The CDR3 DNA reads as TGTGCCAGCAGTTACTTCGGACCGGTAAACACCGGGGAGCTGTTTTTT.

Only one count was recorded for this clone. The chain uses TRBV7-8 and TRBJ2-5, with 10 bases fitting TRBD2. This CDR3 is 16 amino acids long. Looked up from germline, CDR1 is SGHVS and CDR2 is FQNEAQ. The ends lost 0 bases at V and 4 bases at J; junction bases unmatched: 5. The DNA of the CDR3 is TGTGCCAGCAGCTTAGCTAGCGGGGGGCCAGGAGAGACCCAGTACTTC. Amino acid sequence: CASSLASGGPGETQYF.

This chain joins TRBV7-9 and TRBJ1-1; a possible D gene is TRBD1 (6 bases). The V end was cut by 5 bases, the J end by 11 bases, with 24 bases between. In germline, CDR1 is SEHNR, CDR2 FQNEAQ (reference sequence). The CDR3 is made up of 15 amino acids. CDR3 amino acids: CASSDNAKGDLRAFF. The CDR3, as DNA: TGTGCCAGCAGCGATAATGCAAAGGGGGATCTACGGGCTTTCTTT.

This chain links TRBV2 with TRBJ2-3; 9 bases fit TRBD1. The ends lost 7 bases at V and 3 bases at J; junction bases unmatched: 2. CDR3 length: 13 amino acids. The germline gives CDR1 SNHLY, CDR2 FYNNEI. The CDR3 loop is CASKTGGTDTQYF. For the CDR3, the DNA is TGTGCCAGCAAGACAGGGGGAACAGATACGCAGTATTTT.